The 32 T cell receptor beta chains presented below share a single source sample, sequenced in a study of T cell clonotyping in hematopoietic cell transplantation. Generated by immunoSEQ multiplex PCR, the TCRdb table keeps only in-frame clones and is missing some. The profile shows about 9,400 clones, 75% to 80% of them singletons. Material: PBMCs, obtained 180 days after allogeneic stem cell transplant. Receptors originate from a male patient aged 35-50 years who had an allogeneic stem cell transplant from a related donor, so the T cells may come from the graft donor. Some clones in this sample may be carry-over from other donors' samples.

This chain's CDR3 is CASSRTGRTNEKLFF. Written as DNA, the CDR3 is TGTGCCAGCAGCCGCACGGGCCGGACTAATGAAAAACTGTTTTTT. The chain uses TRBV5-4 and TRBJ1-4, with no clear D. The V and J ends lost 4 bases and 2 bases respectively, with 12 bases between them. The CDR3 length is 15 residues. Germline V lookup: CDR1 SGHNT, CDR2 YYREEE (reference sequence).

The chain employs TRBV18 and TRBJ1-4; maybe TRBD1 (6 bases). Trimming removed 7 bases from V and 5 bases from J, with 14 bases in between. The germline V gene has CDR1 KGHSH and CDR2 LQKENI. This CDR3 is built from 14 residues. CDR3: CASFRGQQNEKLFF. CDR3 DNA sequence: TGTGCCAGCTTCCGAGGACAGCAGAATGAAAAACTGTTTTTT.

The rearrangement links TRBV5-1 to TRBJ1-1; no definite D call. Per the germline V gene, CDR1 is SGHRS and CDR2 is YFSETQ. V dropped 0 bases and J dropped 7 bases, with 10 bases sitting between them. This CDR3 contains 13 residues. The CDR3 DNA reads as TGCGCCAGCAGCTTGGCCCCCGGGAGTGAAGCTTTCTTT. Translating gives CASSLAPGSEAFF.

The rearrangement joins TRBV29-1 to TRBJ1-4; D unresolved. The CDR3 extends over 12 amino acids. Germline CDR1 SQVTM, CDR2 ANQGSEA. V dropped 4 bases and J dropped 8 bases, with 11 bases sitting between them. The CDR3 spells CSVGRFGEKLFF. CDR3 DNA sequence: TGCAGCGTTGGCAGGTTCGGAGAAAAACTGTTTTTT.

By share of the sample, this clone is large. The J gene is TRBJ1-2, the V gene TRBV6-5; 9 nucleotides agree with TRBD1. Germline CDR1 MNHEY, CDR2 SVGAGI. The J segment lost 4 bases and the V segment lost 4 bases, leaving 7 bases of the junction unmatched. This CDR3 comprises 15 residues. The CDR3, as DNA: TGTGCCAGCAGTTCACGGGACAGGGATATCTATGGCTACACCTTC. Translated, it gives CASSSRDRDIYGYTF.

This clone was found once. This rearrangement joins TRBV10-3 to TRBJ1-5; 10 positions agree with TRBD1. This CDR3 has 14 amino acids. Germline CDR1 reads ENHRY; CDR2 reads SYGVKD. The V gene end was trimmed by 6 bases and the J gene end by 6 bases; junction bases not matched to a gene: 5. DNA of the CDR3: TGTGCCATCAGAGGACAGGGGGAGAGTCAGCCCCAGCATTTT. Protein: CAIRGQGESQPQHF.

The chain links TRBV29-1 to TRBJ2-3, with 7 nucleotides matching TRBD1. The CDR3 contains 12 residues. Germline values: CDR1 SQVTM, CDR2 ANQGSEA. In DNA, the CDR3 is TGCAGTGGGACAGTAAGCACAGATACGCAGTATTTT. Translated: CSGTVSTDTQYF.

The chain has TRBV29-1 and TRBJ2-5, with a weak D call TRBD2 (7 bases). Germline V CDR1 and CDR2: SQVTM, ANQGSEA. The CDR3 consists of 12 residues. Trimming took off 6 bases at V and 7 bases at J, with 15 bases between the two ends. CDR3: CSVAAGEGTQYF. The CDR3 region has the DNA TGCAGCGTGGCCGCAGGGGAGGGGACCCAGTACTTC.

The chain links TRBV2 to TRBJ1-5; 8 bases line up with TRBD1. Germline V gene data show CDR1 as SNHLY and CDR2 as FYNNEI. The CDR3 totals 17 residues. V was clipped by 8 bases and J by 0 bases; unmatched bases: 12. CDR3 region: CASGRQGAITSNQPQHF. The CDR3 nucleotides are TGTGCCAGCGGCCGGCAGGGGGCGATTACTAGCAATCAGCCCCAGCATTTT.

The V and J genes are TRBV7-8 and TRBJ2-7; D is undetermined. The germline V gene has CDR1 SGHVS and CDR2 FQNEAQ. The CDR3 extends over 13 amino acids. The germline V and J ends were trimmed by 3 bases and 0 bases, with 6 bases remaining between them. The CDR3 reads CASSFSPSYEQYF. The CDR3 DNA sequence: TGTGCCAGCAGCTTCAGTCCCTCCTACGAGCAGTACTTC.

DNA of the CDR3: TGTGCCAGCAGCTTATTGGGGGGGTACGAGCAGTACTTC. Translation gives CASSLLGGYEQYF. V usage is TRBV7-9 and J usage is TRBJ2-7, with 7 bases lining up with TRBD2. Trimming took 2 bases from V and 4 from J; bases not matched to a gene: 2. From germline, CDR1 is SEHNR and CDR2 FQNEAQ (reference sequence). This CDR3 region has 13 residues.

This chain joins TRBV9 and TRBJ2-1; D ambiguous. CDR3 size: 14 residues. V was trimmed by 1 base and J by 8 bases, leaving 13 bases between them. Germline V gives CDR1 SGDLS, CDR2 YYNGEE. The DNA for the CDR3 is TGTGCCAGCAGCGTATATCTGAGTTCCTATGAGCAGTTCTTC. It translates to CASSVYLSSYEQFF. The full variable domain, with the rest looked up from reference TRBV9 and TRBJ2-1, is DSGVTQTPKHLITATGQRVTLRCSPRSGDLSVYWYQQSLDQGLQFLIQYYNGEERAKGNILERFSAQQFPDLHSELNLSSLELGDSALYFCASSVYLSSYEQFFGPGTRLTVL.

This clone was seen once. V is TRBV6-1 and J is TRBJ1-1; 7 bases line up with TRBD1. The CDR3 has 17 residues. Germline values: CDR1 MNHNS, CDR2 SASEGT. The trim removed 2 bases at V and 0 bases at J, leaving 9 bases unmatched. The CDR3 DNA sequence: TGTGCCAGCAGTGAAATTCCCAGGGGGGTTTTGAACACTGAAGCTTTCTTT. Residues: CASSEIPRGVLNTEAFF.

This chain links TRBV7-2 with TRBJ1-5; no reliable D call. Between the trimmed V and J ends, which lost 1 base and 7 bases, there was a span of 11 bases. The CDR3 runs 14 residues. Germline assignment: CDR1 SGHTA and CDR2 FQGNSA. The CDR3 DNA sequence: TGTGCCAGCAGCTTAGTACCGGACGGACAGCCCCAGCATTTT. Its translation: CASSLVPDGQPQHF.

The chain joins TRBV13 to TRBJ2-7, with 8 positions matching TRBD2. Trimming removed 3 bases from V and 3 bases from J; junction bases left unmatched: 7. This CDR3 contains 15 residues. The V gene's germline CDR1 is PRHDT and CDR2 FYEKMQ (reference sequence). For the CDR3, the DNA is TGTGCCAGCAGCTTCTTCGGACTAGCTCGCTACGAGCAGTACTTC. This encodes CASSFFGLARYEQYF.

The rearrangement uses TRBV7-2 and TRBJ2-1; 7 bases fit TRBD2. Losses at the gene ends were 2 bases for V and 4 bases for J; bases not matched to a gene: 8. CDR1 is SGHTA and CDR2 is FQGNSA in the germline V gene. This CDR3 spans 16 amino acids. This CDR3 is CASSLNAGGSYNEQFF. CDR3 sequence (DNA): TGTGCCAGCAGCTTAAACGCCGGGGGGTCGTACAATGAGCAGTTCTTC.

For the CDR3, the DNA is TGTGCCAGCAGTACGGGACAGCCAACCAATGAGCAGTTCTTC. Translation: CASSTGQPTNEQFF. V is TRBV6-4 and J is TRBJ2-1; TRBD1 matches at 7 bases. This CDR3 comprises 14 residues. CDR1 and CDR2 from the germline V gene are MRHNA and SNTAGT. Losses at the gene ends were 5 bases for V and 6 bases for J; bases not matched to a gene: 7.

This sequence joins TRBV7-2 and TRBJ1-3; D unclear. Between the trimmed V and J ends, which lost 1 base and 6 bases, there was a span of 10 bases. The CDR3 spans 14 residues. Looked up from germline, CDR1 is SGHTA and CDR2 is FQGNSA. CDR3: CASSLELKENTIYF. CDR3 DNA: TGTGCCAGCAGCTTAGAGCTGAAGGAAAACACCATATATTTT.

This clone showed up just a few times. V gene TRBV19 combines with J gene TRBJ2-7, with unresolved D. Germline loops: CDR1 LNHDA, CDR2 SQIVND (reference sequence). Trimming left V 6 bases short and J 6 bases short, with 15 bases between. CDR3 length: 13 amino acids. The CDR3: CASRFWVALEQYF. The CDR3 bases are TGTGCCAGTAGGTTTTGGGTAGCCCTCGAGCAGTACTTC.

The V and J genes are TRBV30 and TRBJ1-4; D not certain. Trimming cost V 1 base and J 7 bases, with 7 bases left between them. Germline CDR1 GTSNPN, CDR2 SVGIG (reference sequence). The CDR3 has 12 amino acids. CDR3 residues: CAWSGGVEKLFF. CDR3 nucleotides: TGTGCCTGGAGTGGGGGTGTTGAAAAACTGTTTTTT. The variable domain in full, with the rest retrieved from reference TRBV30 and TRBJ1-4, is SQTIHQWPATLVQPVGSPLSLECTVEGTSNPNLYWYRQAAGRGLQLLFYSVGIGQISSEVPQNLSASRPQDRQFILSSKKLLLSDSGFYLCAWSGGVEKLFFGSGTQLSVL.

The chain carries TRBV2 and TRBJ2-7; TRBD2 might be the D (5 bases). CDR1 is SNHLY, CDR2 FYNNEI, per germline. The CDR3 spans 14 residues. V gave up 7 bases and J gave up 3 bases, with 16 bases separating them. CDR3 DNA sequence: TGTGCCAGCACCGAGACTAATGCTTTCTACGAGCAGTACTTC. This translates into CASTETNAFYEQYF.

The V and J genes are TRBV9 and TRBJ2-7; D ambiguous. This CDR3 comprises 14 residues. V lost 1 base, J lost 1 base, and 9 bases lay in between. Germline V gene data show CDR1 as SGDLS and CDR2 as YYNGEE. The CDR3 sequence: CASSVITPSYEQYF. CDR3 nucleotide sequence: TGTGCCAGCAGCGTAATTACTCCGTCCTACGAGCAGTACTTC.

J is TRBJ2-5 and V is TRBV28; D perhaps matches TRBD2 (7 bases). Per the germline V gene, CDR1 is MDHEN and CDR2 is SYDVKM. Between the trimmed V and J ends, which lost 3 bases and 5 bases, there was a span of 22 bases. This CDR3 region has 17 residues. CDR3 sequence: CASSFPQGGGIWETQYF. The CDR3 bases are TGTGCCAGCAGTTTTCCCCAGGGAGGGGGAATTTGGGAGACCCAGTACTTC.

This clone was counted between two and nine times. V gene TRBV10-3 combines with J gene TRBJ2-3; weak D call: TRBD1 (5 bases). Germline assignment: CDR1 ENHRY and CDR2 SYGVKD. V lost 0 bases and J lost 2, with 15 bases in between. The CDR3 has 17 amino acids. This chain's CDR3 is CAISESVVGVTTDTQYF. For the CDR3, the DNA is TGTGCCATCAGTGAGTCAGTGGTAGGGGTGACCACAGATACGCAGTATTTT.

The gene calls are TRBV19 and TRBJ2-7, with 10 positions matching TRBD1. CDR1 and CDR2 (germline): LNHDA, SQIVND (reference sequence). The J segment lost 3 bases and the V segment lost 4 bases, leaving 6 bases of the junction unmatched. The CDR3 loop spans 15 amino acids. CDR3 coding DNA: TGTGCCAGTAGTAGGGACAGGGGCTCCCTCTACGAGCAGTACTTC. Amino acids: CASSRDRGSLYEQYF.

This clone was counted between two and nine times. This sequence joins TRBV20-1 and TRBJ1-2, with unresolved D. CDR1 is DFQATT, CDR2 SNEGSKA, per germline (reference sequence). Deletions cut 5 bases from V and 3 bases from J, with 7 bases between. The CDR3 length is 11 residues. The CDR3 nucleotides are TGCAGTGCTCCCGATTACTATGGCTACACCTTC. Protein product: CSAPDYYGYTF.

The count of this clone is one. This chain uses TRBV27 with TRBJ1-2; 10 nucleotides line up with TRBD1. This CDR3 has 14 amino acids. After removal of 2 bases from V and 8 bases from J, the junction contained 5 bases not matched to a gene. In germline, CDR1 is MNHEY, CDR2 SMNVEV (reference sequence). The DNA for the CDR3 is TGTGCCAGCAGTTTAGCCGGGACAGGGGACGGCTACACCTTC. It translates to CASSLAGTGDGYTF.

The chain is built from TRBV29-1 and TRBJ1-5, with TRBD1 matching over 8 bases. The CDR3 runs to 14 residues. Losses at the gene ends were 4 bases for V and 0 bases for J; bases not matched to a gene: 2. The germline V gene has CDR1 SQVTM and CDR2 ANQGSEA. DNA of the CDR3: TGCAGCGTTGGGACAGGGAATAGCAATCAGCCCCAGCATTTT. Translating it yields CSVGTGNSNQPQHF.

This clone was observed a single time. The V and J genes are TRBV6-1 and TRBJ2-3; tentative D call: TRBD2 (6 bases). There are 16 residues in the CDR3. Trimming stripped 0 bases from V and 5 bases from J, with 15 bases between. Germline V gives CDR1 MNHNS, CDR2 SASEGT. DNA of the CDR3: TGTGCCAGCAGTGAAGCCGTGGCAGGGACTGGAGATACGCAGTATTTT. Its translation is CASSEAVAGTGDTQYF.

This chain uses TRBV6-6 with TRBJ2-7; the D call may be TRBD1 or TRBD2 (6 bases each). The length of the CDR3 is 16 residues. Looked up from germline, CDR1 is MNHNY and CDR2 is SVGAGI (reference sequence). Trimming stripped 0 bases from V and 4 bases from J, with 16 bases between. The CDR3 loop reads CASSYSDSGAGYEQYF. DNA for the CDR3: TGTGCCAGCAGTTACTCAGACTCGGGGGCTGGATACGAGCAGTACTTC.

For the CDR3, the DNA is TGTGCCAGCAGTTCCGTCGACAGTCTTTACGAGCAGTACTTC. Its protein product is CASSSVDSLYEQYF. The rearrangement joins TRBV6-5 to TRBJ2-7, with D possibly TRBD1 on 5 matching bases. V lost 4 bases and J 4 bases, leaving 14 bases between the germline ends. The V gene's germline CDR1 is MNHEY and CDR2 SVGAGI. This CDR3 has 14 amino acids.

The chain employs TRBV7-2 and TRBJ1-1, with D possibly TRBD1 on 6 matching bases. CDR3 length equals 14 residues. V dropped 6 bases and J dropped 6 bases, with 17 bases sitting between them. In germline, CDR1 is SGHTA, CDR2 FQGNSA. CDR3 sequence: CASSRPTGGSEAFF. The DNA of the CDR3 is TGTGCCAGCAGTCGACCTACGGGGGGCTCTGAAGCTTTCTTT.